A selection of T cell receptor beta chains follows, all from one sample in a study of CXCR3 chemokines and chemotherapy response in bladder cancer. TCRdb passed the PCR reads through MiXCR, listing each CDR3 protein once. Seen here are 12,000 or so distinct CDR3 sequences, approximately 13% observed once, and the top ten hold approximately 26%. The specimen was obtained from a patient whose treatment included neoadjuvant chemotherapy. The receptors originated from a human donor with bladder cancer that did not respond to neoadjuvant chemotherapy. CDR3s include the opening cysteine and the closing phenylalanine or tryptophan.

TRBJ2-3 | TRBV24-1 | CATSDNQGGTDTQYF
TRBJ1-5 | TRBV6-1 | CASSEMSSGLVNQPQHF
TRBJ2-3 | TRBV19 | CASSLDRRGPSTDTQYF
TRBJ2-3 | TRBV12-3/TRBV12-4 | CASSFGLAAGTDTQYF
TRBJ1-5 | TRBV6-2/TRBV6-3 | CASWTPDQPQHF
TRBJ2-1 | TRBV28 | CASSTHSSSGRSYNEQFF
TRBJ2-2 | TRBV6-6 | CASSPLVSGELFF
TRBJ2-1 | TRBV11-2 | CASSSTVTPYNEQFF
TRBJ2-5 | TRBV12-3/TRBV12-4 | CASSLVGRTQETQYF
TRBJ1-3 | TRBV18 | CASSPLLGGNTIYF
TRBJ1-2 | TRBV20-1 | CSATRRTGGYGYTF
TRBJ2-5 | TRBV24-1 | CATSDFPGRAETQYF
TRBJ1-6 | TRBV12-3/TRBV12-4 | CASSLGLSYNSPLHF